This T cell receptor beta chain was recovered during a study of T cells in Graves' hyperthyroidism and ophthalmopathy. Study outcomes and limitations: Ophthalmopathy prediction by the model preceded onset by a median about 6 months.

The CDR3 spans 15 residues. With 4 bases removed from V and 7 bases from J, the gap between germline ends came to 22 bases. Per germline, CDR1 SQVTM and CDR2 ANQGSEA. Amplified TCR beta CDR3 regions derived from RNA transcripts. The HTBI primer set served for first-round RT-PCR of the TCR CDR3. TCRdb re-analysed the multiplex PCR reads in MiXCR, keeping a single row per CDR3 protein. The data show a few hundred thousand distinct CDR3 sequences, 15% to 19% seen once. Turning to this clonotype: The antigen remains unidentified.

Stable disease denoted Graves' hyperthyroidism without ophthalmopathy progression within 18 months. A patient was excluded if there was uncontrolled infection, other autoimmune disease, pregnancy or lactation. PBMCs were obtained from 9.5 to 10 ml fresh peripheral blood. This chain links TRBV29-1 with TRBJ1-2; tentative D call: TRBD1 (6 bases). Sequenced: blood. This clonotype was sampled from a woman aged 18-30 years with Graves' hyperthyroidism. As DNA, the CDR3 is TGCAGCGTTGCGCCCCCGCGGGGGGGCGCGGGTGGCTACACCTTC. Amino acids: CSVAPPRGGAGGYTF.